This is a list of T cell receptor beta chains from one sample in a study of blood T cell repertoires in COVID-19. The method was immunoSEQ multiplex PCR; TCRdb's version includes in-frame clones alone and lacks a portion of them. The table records more than 350,000 clones, 80% to 90% of them present only once. The material sequenced was PBMCs or T cells enriched from blood (not recorded which). The receptor source for this set is a man aged 18 to 29 who had recovered from COVID-19. Each CDR3 is given with its conserved first and last residue. D genes are given only for firm matches. Some rows have no size entry. The others give once, few or many, or a class for an expanded clone.

TRBV29-1,NA,once,TRBJ1-2,CSVEAPRQGNYGYTF,TGCAGCGTTGAAGCTCCCCGCCAGGGCAACTATGGCTACACCTTC
TRBV7-9,TRBD1,NA,TRBJ1-1,CASSPGDLGGFTTEAFF,TGTGCCAGCAGCCCCGGTGATTTAGGGGGCTTTACGACTGAAGCTTTCTTT
TRBV18,TRBD2,few,TRBJ2-5,CATGRGGETQYF,TGTGCCACCGGACGGGGGGGAGAGACCCAGTACTTC
TRBV28,NA,once,TRBJ2-1,CASSISRVGEQFF,TGTGCCAGCAGTATCTCCAGGGTCGGTGAGCAGTTCTTC
TRBV14,NA,NA,TRBJ2-7,CASSLSSYEQYF,TGTGCCAGCAGCCTTTCGAGCTACGAGCAGTACTTC
TRBV5-6,NA,NA,TRBJ2-7,CASSLNRAYEQYF,TGTGCCAGCAGCTTAAACAGGGCCTACGAGCAGTACTTC
TRBV14,NA,NA,TRBJ2-7,CASSQDWKENFYEQYF,TGTGCCAGCAGCCAAGATTGGAAGGAGAACTTCTACGAGCAGTACTTC
TRBV11-2,NA,NA,TRBJ2-1,CASSYWGGTLEQFF,TGTGCCAGCAGCTATTGGGGGGGGACACTCGAGCAGTTCTTC
TRBV20-1,NA,few,TRBJ1-2,CSASRGVNYGYTF,TGCAGTGCTAGTCGCGGAGTTAACTATGGCTACACCTTC
TRBV9,NA,once,TRBJ2-2,CASSVASTSNTGELFF,TGTGCCAGCAGCGTAGCTTCGACATCGAACACCGGGGAGCTGTTTTTT
TRBV15,NA,NA,TRBJ2-7,CATSRASGGLYEQYF,TGTGCCACCAGCAGGGCTTCCGGGGGTCTCTACGAGCAGTACTTC
TRBV9,NA,NA,TRBJ1-1,CASSVDVEANTEAFF,TGTGCCAGCAGCGTAGATGTGGAGGCAAACACTGAAGCTTTCTTT
TRBV27,NA,NA,TRBJ2-7,CASSLTDSSPYEQYF,TGTGCCAGCAGTTTAACAGACAGCAGTCCCTACGAGCAGTACTTC
TRBV28,NA,NA,TRBJ2-1,CASIREAEQFF,TGTGCCAGCATAAGAGAGGCTGAGCAGTTCTTC
TRBV3-1/TRBV3-2,TRBD2,NA,TRBJ2-7,CATRSSGSCEQYF,TGTGCGACCCGGTCTAGCGGGAGTTGTGAGCAGTACTTC
TRBV6-5,NA,NA,TRBJ1-2,CASSYGGSANYGYTF,TGTGCCAGCAGTTACGGTGGCAGCGCAAACTATGGCTACACCTTC
TRBV6-2/TRBV6-3,NA,NA,TRBJ2-7,CASSYYPGLLSSYEQYF,TGTGCCAGCAGTTACTATCCGGGACTCTTGAGCTCCTACGAGCAGTACTTC
TRBV30,NA,NA,TRBJ2-7,CAWSVFRGEQYF,TGTGCCTGGAGTGTATTCAGGGGCGAGCAGTACTTC
TRBV4-3,NA,NA,TRBJ1-1,CASSHPGFHTEAFF,TGCGCCAGCAGCCATCCCGGGTTTCACACTGAAGCTTTCTTT
TRBV27,NA,NA,TRBJ2-3,CASSVFGTDTQYF,TGTGCCAGCAGTGTCTTCGGCACAGATACGCAGTATTTT
TRBV14,NA,NA,TRBJ2-7,CASSQTQRSWSYEQYF,TGTGCCAGCAGCCAGACACAGCGGAGTTGGTCCTACGAGCAGTACTTC
TRBV12-3/TRBV12-4,NA,NA,TRBJ2-7,CASSPPPGYEQYF,TGTGCCAGCAGTCCCCCTCCGGGATACGAGCAGTACTTC
TRBV6-4,NA,NA,TRBJ2-3,CASSYSAGADTQYF,TGTGCCAGCAGCTACAGTGCGGGTGCAGATACGCAGTATTTT